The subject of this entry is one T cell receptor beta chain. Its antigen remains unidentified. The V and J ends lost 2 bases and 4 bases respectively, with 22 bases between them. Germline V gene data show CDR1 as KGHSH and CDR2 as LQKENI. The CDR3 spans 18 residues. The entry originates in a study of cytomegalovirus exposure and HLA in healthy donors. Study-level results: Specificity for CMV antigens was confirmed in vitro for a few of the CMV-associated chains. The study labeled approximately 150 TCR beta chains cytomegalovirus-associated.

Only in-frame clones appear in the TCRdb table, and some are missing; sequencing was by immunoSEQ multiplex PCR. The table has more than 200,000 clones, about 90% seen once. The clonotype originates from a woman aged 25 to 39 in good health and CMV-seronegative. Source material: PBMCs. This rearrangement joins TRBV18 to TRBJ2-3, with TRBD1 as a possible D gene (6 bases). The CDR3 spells CASSPLGSGARGADTQYF. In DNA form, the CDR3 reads TGTGCCAGCTCACCATTGGGCTCAGGGGCGAGAGGGGCAGATACGCAGTATTTT.